This entry features one T cell receptor (beta chain) sequence. Its specificity is unknown. The data originate from a study of monozygotic twins with inflammatory bowel disease. Study-wide results and caveats: Researchers report that IBD patients shared fewer clonotypes with others than healthy twins, especially amid disease activity. In the analysis, different T cell subtypes could not be told apart.

Germline V gives CDR1 KGHDR, CDR2 SFDVKD. The length of the CDR3 is 15 residues. One entry per CDR3 protein, without DNA, is what TCRdb gives after re-calling the 5' RACE reads. Its table lists roughly 160,000 distinct CDR3 sequences. V usage is TRBV24-1 and J usage is TRBJ2-1; TCRdb's D call of TRBD1 is untestable without DNA. This receptor was taken from a human donor with ulcerative colitis or Crohn's disease, or a healthy co-twin of an affected twin (not recorded which). The sample consisted of blood. The CDR3 loop is CATSDSPPRYNEQFF.